The 29 T cell receptor beta chains in this list originate from one sample, sequenced in a study of CXCR3-negative and CXCR3-positive naive CD8 T cells. The study made its TRB cDNA libraries by 5' RACE, adding UMI labels. TCRdb processed the 5' RACE reads again and assigns one entry to each CDR3 protein, with no DNA. The listing records about 56,000 distinct CDR3 sequences. Sequencing input: memory CD8+ T cells from blood. These TCRs come from a human donor in good health. Some clones in this sample may be carry-over from other donors' samples.

This chain links TRBV29-1 with TRBJ2-1. The CDR3 consists of 16 residues. Germline V gene sequence: CDR1 SQVTM, CDR2 ANQGSEA. The CDR3 region is CSVESAFGYLNNEQFF.

V gene TRBV6-2 or TRBV6-3 combines with J gene TRBJ2-1; TCRdb's D call of TRBD2 is untestable without DNA. Looked up from germline, CDR1 is MNHEY and CDR2 is SVGEGT. This CDR3 is built from 14 residues. The CDR3 here is CASSLGRDYNEQFF.

The genes are TRBV9 and TRBJ2-2; the TCRdb D gene call, TRBD1, has no DNA to confirm it. The CDR3 sequence is 12 residues long. Germline V CDR1 and CDR2: SGDLS, YYNGEE. The CDR3 is CASGGAAGELFF.

The chain links TRBV4-1 to TRBJ2-7; the TRBD1 assignment by TCRdb is unverifiable without DNA. The CDR3 covers 15 residues. Germline CDR1 reads MGHRA; CDR2 reads YSYEKL. This CDR3 reads CASSQDRQGAREQYF.

The V and J genes are TRBV7-9 and TRBJ1-2; TCRdb's D call, TRBD1, is unchecked because there is no DNA. Looked up from germline, CDR1 is SEHNR and CDR2 is FQNEAQ (reference sequence). The CDR3 has 14 residues. Here the CDR3 reads CASSRNDGADGYTF.

The V gene is TRBV7-9, the J gene TRBJ2-1; TCRdb names TRBD2, which stays unverified in the absence of DNA. Germline CDR1 reads SEHNR; CDR2 reads FQNEAQ (reference sequence). The CDR3 runs to 15 residues. The CDR3 sequence is CASSFSLGGYNEQFF.

The chain recombines TRBV6-5 with TRBJ1-2; TCRdb returns TRBD1, unconfirmable since there is no DNA. The CDR3 is made up of 16 amino acids. Germline values: CDR1 MNHEY, CDR2 SVGAGI. CDR3 region: CASSSREQGIHYGYTF.

The V gene is TRBV28, the J gene TRBJ2-1; the TRBD1 assignment by TCRdb is unverifiable without DNA. This CDR3 contains 12 residues. CDR1 and CDR2 (germline): MDHEN, SYDVKM. The CDR3 sequence is CASSYRSNEQFF.

V and J are TRBV19 and TRBJ2-1. CDR1 and CDR2 from the germline V gene are LNHDA and SQIVND (reference sequence). This CDR3 comprises 14 residues. The CDR3 reads CASSEWEGPNEQFF.

The gene calls are TRBV7-6 and TRBJ2-1; TCRdb outputs TRBD1, but without DNA this stays unchecked. This CDR3 spans 15 amino acids. Germline-derived CDR1 and CDR2 are SGHVS and FNYEAQ. This CDR3 is CASSSTGTGGWEQFF. The variable domain in full, with the rest retrieved from reference TRBV7-6 and TRBJ2-1, is GAGVSQSPRYKVTKRGQDVALRCDPISGHVSLYWYRQALGQGPEFLTYFNYEAQQDKSGLPNDRFSAERPEGSISTLTIQRTEQRDSAMYRCASSSTGTGGWEQFFGPGTRLTVL.

The chain employs TRBV20-1 and TRBJ2-1; without DNA, the TCRdb call of TRBD1 cannot be checked. The CDR3 is made up of 15 amino acids. The germline gives CDR1 DFQATT, CDR2 SNEGSKA (reference sequence). The CDR3 region is CSATGDPGGYNEQFF.

The chain carries TRBV7-2 and TRBJ2-5; as DNA is missing, the TRBD1 call by TCRdb cannot be tested. Germline CDR1 SGHTA, CDR2 FQGNSA. The CDR3 is 16 residues long. The CDR3 protein is CASSPLGQGAEETQYF.

The gene calls are TRBV7-9 and TRBJ2-7; TCRdb reports TRBD1, a call that lacks DNA to check it against. Germline V gene data show CDR1 as SEHNR and CDR2 as FQNEAQ (reference sequence). This CDR3 region has 14 residues. CDR3 sequence: CASSFTGSSYEQYF.

This rearrangement joins TRBV28 to TRBJ2-3; the D gene TCRdb calls, TRBD2, cannot be checked with no DNA. This CDR3 region has 16 residues. Germline assignment: CDR1 MDHEN and CDR2 SYDVKM. CDR3: CASSPRLAGGTDTQYF.

CDR3 sequence: CASSHRLAGGGETQYF. V and J are TRBV3-1 and TRBJ2-5; TCRdb lists TRBD2, though no DNA is available to test this call. The CDR3 contains 16 residues. Germline CDR1 LGHDT, CDR2 YNNKEL (reference sequence).

The gene calls are TRBV21-1 and TRBJ2-1; the TRBD2 assignment by TCRdb is unverifiable without DNA. TRBV21-1 is assigned pseudogene status. This CDR3 comprises 18 residues. This CDR3 is CASSRAPTSGSIYNEQFF.

The J gene is TRBJ2-7, the V gene TRBV29-1. The CDR3 spans 12 residues. The germline V gene encodes CDR1 SQVTM and CDR2 ANQGSEA. The chain's CDR3 is CSVETHSYEQYF.

The chain joins TRBV7-9 to TRBJ2-1; TCRdb names TRBD1, which stays unverified in the absence of DNA. The CDR3 has 13 amino acids. Germline CDR1 and CDR2: SEHNR and FQNEAQ (reference sequence). CDR3 residues: CASTPPRRNEQFF.

The CDR3 sequence is CASSDRAGNTGELFF. The rearrangement uses TRBV19 and TRBJ2-2; TCRdb outputs TRBD1, but without DNA this stays unchecked. Germline CDR1 reads LNHDA; CDR2 reads SQIVND (reference sequence). The CDR3 length is 15 residues.

The V call is TRBV15, the J call TRBJ2-1; lacking DNA, the TRBD1 call made by TCRdb goes unchecked. The CDR3 runs 14 residues. CDR1 and CDR2 (germline): LNHNV, YYDKDF (reference sequence). The CDR3 loop is CATSRGTGGNEQFF.

This chain connects TRBV7-3 to TRBJ2-5; as DNA is missing, the TRBD2 call by TCRdb cannot be tested. The germline CDR1 and CDR2 sequences are SGHTA and FQGTGA. The CDR3 spans 15 residues. This chain's CDR3 is CASSLGLAEQETQYF.

The genes are TRBV29-1 and TRBJ1-1; without DNA, the TCRdb call of TRBD1 cannot be checked. The germline V gene has CDR1 SQVTM and CDR2 ANQGSEA. This CDR3 has 12 residues. This CDR3 is CSATGQGIEAFF.

Its frequency marks this clonotype as medium-sized (0.01 to 0.1%). The rearrangement uses TRBV6-2 or TRBV6-3 and TRBJ2-2; the D call from TCRdb, TRBD2, cannot be confirmed without DNA. Per germline, CDR1 MNHEY and CDR2 SVGEGT. The CDR3 length is 19 residues. CDR3 sequence reads: CASSYSPLGRVSYPGELFF.

This chain connects TRBV14 to TRBJ1-2; checking the TCRdb D call of TRBD1 is not possible without DNA. The CDR3 length is 15 residues. Germline loops: CDR1 SGHDN, CDR2 FVKESK. This CDR3 is CASSQSRVTNYGYTF.

This chain connects TRBV7-9 to TRBJ1-1; the D call from TCRdb, TRBD1, cannot be confirmed without DNA. CDR3 length equals 14 residues. Germline V CDR1 and CDR2: SEHNR, FQNEAQ (reference sequence). The CDR3 spells CASSLVGGSTEAFF.

The CDR3 sequence: CASIMDINHQPQHF. This chain joins TRBV7-6 and TRBJ1-5; there is no DNA to check the TCRdb D call of TRBD1. Germline V gene lookup returns CDR1 SGHVS and CDR2 FNYEAQ. This CDR3 is built from 14 residues.

The rearrangement joins TRBV7-9 to TRBJ1-1; the D call of TRBD1 rests on TCRdb alone, since no DNA is present to check it. The CDR3 spans 16 residues. Germline V gives CDR1 SEHNR, CDR2 FQNEAQ (reference sequence). CDR3 protein: CASSLPRQGSETEAFF.

The rearrangement joins TRBV6-2 or TRBV6-3 to TRBJ2-1. CDR1 and CDR2 from the germline V gene are MNHEY and SVGEGT. There are 13 residues in the CDR3. CDR3 sequence: CASSYKSYNEQFF.

The rearrangement joins TRBV30 to TRBJ1-5. CDR1 GTSNPN and CDR2 SVGIG come from the germline V gene (reference sequence). The CDR3 spans 14 residues. The CDR3 sequence: CAWSVGKEFQPQHF. Based on the CDR3 plus reference TRBV30 and TRBJ1-5, the full variable domain is SQTIHQWPATLVQPVGSPLSLECTVEGTSNPNLYWYRQAAGRGLQLLFYSVGIGQISSEVPQNLSASRPQDRQFILSSKKLLLSDSGFYLCAWSVGKEFQPQHFGDGTRLSIL.